The entry below describes one T cell receptor beta chain. Antigen: not known. Germline V gene lookup returns CDR1 KGHSH and CDR2 LQKENI. The CDR3 runs 16 residues. Trimming removed 3 bases from V and 6 bases from J; junction bases left unmatched: 13. TCRdb's copy holds only in-frame clones and misses some; the assay was immunoSEQ multiplex PCR. There are approximately 24,000 clones in the sample; 75% to 90% occur only once, and 31% lies in the top ten. The data are from a study of PD-L1 blockade in urothelial cancer. Overall study context: Patients commenced atezolizumab around 2014, and it was given at 1,200 mg intravenously every 3 weeks. Specimens of blood held a median count of roughly 140,000 T cells.

Study results and limitations: Better survival was forecast by a pretreatment blood TCR clonality below the median.

The gene calls are TRBV18 and TRBJ1-2; TRBD1 matches at 7 bases. The origin of this receptor is a man aged 60 to 75 with urothelial cancer. The source was PBMCs, collected around atezolizumab (anti-PD-L1) treatment. The CDR3 loop reads CASSPKTGQEYDGYTF. Here the CDR3 DNA reads TGTGCCAGCTCACCGAAAACTGGACAGGAGTACGATGGCTACACCTTC.